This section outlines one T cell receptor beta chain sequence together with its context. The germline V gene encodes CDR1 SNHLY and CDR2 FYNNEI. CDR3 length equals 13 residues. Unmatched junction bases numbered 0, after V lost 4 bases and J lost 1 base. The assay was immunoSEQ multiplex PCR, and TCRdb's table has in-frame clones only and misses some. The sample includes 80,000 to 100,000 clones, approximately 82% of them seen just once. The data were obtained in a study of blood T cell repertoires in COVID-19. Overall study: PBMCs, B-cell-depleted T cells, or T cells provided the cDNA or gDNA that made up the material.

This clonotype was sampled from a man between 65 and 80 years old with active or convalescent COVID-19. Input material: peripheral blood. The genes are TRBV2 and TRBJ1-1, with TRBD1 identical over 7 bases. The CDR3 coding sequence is TGTGCCAGCAGTGGGGACAGGAACACTGAAGCTTTCTTT. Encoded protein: CASSGDRNTEAFF.